This is a list of T cell receptor beta chains from one sample in a study of OX40 agonist ivuxolimab in advanced cancers. TCRdb keeps only in-frame clones here, not all; method: immunoSEQ multiplex PCR. The profile shows under 15,000 clones, more than 70% of them singletons. The sequences come from CD4+ or CD8+ T cells sorted from blood, collected in a trial of the OX40 agonist ivuxolimab. The origin of the receptors is an adult with an advanced solid tumor such as melanoma, head and neck, liver or kidney cancer. The CDR3 runs from the conserved cysteine through the conserved F or W. D genes are given only for firm matches. Clone size is stated in some rows and not others, as once, few, many or a class when expanded.

>-|TRBV19|-|TRBJ2-1
TGTGCCAGTAGTATAGAAGGCTATGGTGAGCAGTTCTTC
CASSIEGYGEQFF
>-|TRBV6-5|-|TRBJ2-1
TGTGCCAGCAGTTACTCTTCGTCGGGTGAGCAGTTCTTC
CASSYSSSGEQFF
>-|TRBV19|-|TRBJ1-5
TGTGCCAGTAGTATAGATCCTTATAGCAATCAGCCCCAGCATTTT
CASSIDPYSNQPQHF
>-|TRBV7-3|TRBD1|TRBJ2-1
TGTGCCAGCAGCTTGGGGACAGGGTTCCCCCTATTGAATGAGCAGTTCTTC
CASSLGTGFPLLNEQFF
>-|TRBV7-6|-|TRBJ1-1
TGTGCCAGCAGCTCCGGGACCGAGATTATGAACACTGAAGCTTTCTTT
CASSSGTEIMNTEAFF
>-|TRBV4-3|-|TRBJ1-1
TGCGCCAGCAGCCAAGACCGCGGGGGTCTGAACACTGAAGCTTTCTTT
CASSQDRGGLNTEAFF
>-|TRBV2|-|TRBJ2-1
TGTGCCAGCAGTGATAGGGGGGGCAATGAGCAGTTCTTC
CASSDRGGNEQFF
>-|TRBV2|-|TRBJ2-5
TGTGCCAGCAGTGCCCTGTCACAAGAGACCCAGTACTTC
CASSALSQETQYF
>once|TRBV28|-|TRBJ1-5
TGTGCCAGCAGTTTGACAGATCAGCCCCAGCATTTT
CASSLTDQPQHF
>-|TRBV4-2|-|TRBJ2-5
TGTGCCAGCAGCCAATCCCATAGGGACCCAGAGACCCAGTACTTC
CASSQSHRDPETQYF
>-|TRBV28|-|TRBJ1-6
TGTGCCAGCAGTTTTATGCTGCAACCTAATAATTCACCCCTCCACTTT
CASSFMLQPNNSPLHF
>-|TRBV28|-|TRBJ1-6
TGTGCCAGCACCCTGGGGTCAGGATATAATTCACCCCTCCACTTT
CASTLGSGYNSPLHF
>-|TRBV7-3|TRBD1|TRBJ2-2
TGTGCCAGCAGCTTAATCGGACCGGGACAGGGGGACACCGGGGAGCTGTTTTTT
CASSLIGPGQGDTGELFF
>-|TRBV12-5|TRBD2|TRBJ2-5
TGTGCTAGTGGTTCGGAGGGAGGGGAGACCCAGTACTTC
CASGSEGGETQYF
>few|TRBV27|-|TRBJ2-2
TGTGCCAGCAGTCCGATGACCGGGGAGCTGTTTTTT
CASSPMTGELFF
>-|TRBV29-1|TRBD2|TRBJ2-1
TGCAGCGTTTATCGGACTAGCGGGGGGGAAAATGAGCAGTTCTTC
CSVYRTSGGENEQFF
>-|TRBV9|-|TRBJ1-4
TGTGCCAGCAGCGTGGGGGGCTTAGCAACTAATGAAAAACTGTTTTTT
CASSVGGLATNEKLFF
>medium-sized|TRBV4-1|-|TRBJ2-7
TGCGCCAGCAGCCAAGAAAGAGGGGAGCAGTACTTC
CASSQERGEQYF
>-|TRBV19|-|TRBJ1-1
TGTGCCAGTAGTACAGCCGGCGGCGCGACGGGGGCTTTCTTT
CASSTAGGATGAFF
>-|TRBV27|-|TRBJ2-5
TGTGCCAGCAGTTTTAGAGAGACCCAGTACTTC
CASSFRETQYF
>once|TRBV10-3|-|TRBJ2-7
TGTGCCATCAGTGAGGGGGACTACGAGCAGTACTTC
CAISEGDYEQYF
>-|TRBV28|-|TRBJ2-7
TGTGCCAGCAGTTTCGAATCAGGGGCCTCCTACGAGCAGTACTTC
CASSFESGASYEQYF
>-|TRBV6-1|-|TRBJ2-3
TGTGCCAGCAGTGAACTTCCGTACACAGATACGCAGTATTTT
CASSELPYTDTQYF
>-|TRBV27|-|TRBJ2-2
TGTGCCACCCTCACGGGGAGCGGGGAGCTGTTTTTT
CATLTGSGELFF
>few|TRBV6-6|-|TRBJ2-7
TGTGCCAGCAATGGTGTCAGCACTAGCTCCTACGAGCAGTACTTC
CASNGVSTSSYEQYF
>-|TRBV5-8|-|TRBJ1-2
TGTGCCAGCAGCTTGGAGCGGGCAAGCAACTATGGCTACACCTTC
CASSLERASNYGYTF
>-|TRBV28|TRBD2|TRBJ2-3
TGTGCCAGCAGTTTATTCCGGGGAGGGATGGATACGCAGTATTTT
CASSLFRGGMDTQYF